Below are 25 T cell receptor beta chains sequenced from a single sample in a study of shared clonotypes between healthy human individuals. Measured with immunoSEQ multiplex PCR; TCRdb has only the in-frame clones, and not every one. Among more than 2 million clones listed, about 95% were seen once. As defined, naive CD8 cells were CD45RO-negative and positively selected for CCR7, with terminally differentiated effector memory CD45RA+ cells excluded. The sequencing sample was made of naive CD8+ T cells sorted from blood. The receptor set was obtained from a man aged 18 to 35 in good health.

The J gene is TRBJ1-1, the V gene TRBV9; no clear D gene. The ends were cut back, 4 bases at V and 1 base at J, with 11 bases in the middle. This CDR3 contains 14 residues. Germline lookup yields CDR1 SGDLS and CDR2 YYNGEE. CDR3 residues: CASSPRATNTEAFF. The CDR3 nucleotides read TGTGCCAGCAGCCCCCGGGCGACGAACACTGAAGCTTTCTTT.

Note on this clone: One end of the junction does not line up with germline, which may come from a read error. The chain links TRBV7-7 to TRBJ2-7; 7 positions agree with TRBD1. This CDR3 is 14 amino acids long. CDR1 is SSHAT and CDR2 is FNYEAQ in the germline V gene (reference sequence). CDR3 DNA sequence: TGTGCTAGCAGCCCAGAGACAGGGTCCTACGAGCAGTACTTC. This encodes CASSPETGSYEQYF.

The chain has TRBV7-8 and TRBJ2-3, with 11 bases aligning to TRBD2. CDR3 size: 18 residues. V shed 3 bases, J shed 6 bases, and the junction held 14 bases outside the gene matches. Germline CDR1 is SGHVS and CDR2 is FQNEAQ. CDR3 sequence (DNA): TGTGCCAGCAGCTTGATAGCGGGGGGGCTGGTTTACGAGGATACGCAGTATTTT. Translation: CASSLIAGGLVYEDTQYF.

The CDR3 sequence: CASSIDQEFPEAFF. DNA of the CDR3: TGTGCCAGTAGTATAGATCAGGAGTTCCCTGAAGCTTTCTTT. This chain uses TRBV19 with TRBJ1-1, with no clear D. Trimming pared 0 bases from V and 6 bases from J, leaving 11 bases between. CDR1 and CDR2 (germline): LNHDA, SQIVND (reference sequence). The CDR3 runs 14 residues.

This chain joins TRBV19 and TRBJ2-1; no clear D. V lost 1 base to trimming and J lost 7 bases, with 11 bases between them. The CDR3 runs 14 residues. Per germline, CDR1 LNHDA and CDR2 SQIVND (reference sequence). In DNA form, the CDR3 reads TGTGCCAGTAGTATAGTTCTTTCCCGGAATGAGCAGTTCTTC. It is translated as CASSIVLSRNEQFF.

Note on this clone: At the DNA level, this CDR3 is encoded by other sequences in the same sample as well. CDR3 in DNA: TGTGCCAGCAGTTACGGGGACTACGAGCAGTACTTC. It encodes CASSYGDYEQYF. The chain couples TRBV5-6 to TRBJ2-7; D perhaps matches TRBD2 (5 bases). V was trimmed by 5 bases and J by 3 bases, leaving 9 bases between them. CDR3 length equals 12 residues. Germline lookup yields CDR1 SGHDT and CDR2 YYEEEE.

Concerning this clone: A much larger clonotype is one base distant, so this may be a read error. J is TRBJ1-5 and V is TRBV2, with TRBD1 matching over 7 bases. CDR1 is SNHLY and CDR2 is FYNNEI in the germline V gene. Germline trimming cut 5 bases from V and 2 bases from J; bases unmatched to any gene: 0. CDR3 length: 13 amino acids. In DNA form, the CDR3 reads TGTGCCAGCAGTACAGGGGGCAATCAGCCCCAGCATTTT. It specifies CASSTGGNQPQHF.

This chain joins TRBV5-4 and TRBJ2-7; tentatively, D is TRBD2 (5 bases). The CDR3 totals 11 residues. V was trimmed by 4 bases and J by 6 bases, leaving 8 bases between them. Per germline, CDR1 SGHNT and CDR2 YYREEE (reference sequence). CDR3 region: CASSEAGEQYF. Written as DNA, the CDR3 is TGTGCCAGCAGCGAGGCGGGCGAGCAGTACTTC.

The gene calls are TRBV2 and TRBJ1-6; tentative D call: TRBD1 (6 bases). With 3 bases removed from V and 7 bases from J, the gap between germline ends came to 10 bases. CDR3 size: 14 residues. CDR1 SNHLY and CDR2 FYNNEI come from the germline V gene. CDR3: CASSEGGRNSPLHF. CDR3 nucleotide sequence: TGTGCCAGCAGTGAGGGGGGGCGGAATTCACCCCTCCACTTT.

The chain is built from TRBV7-9 and TRBJ1-2; D remains ambiguous. The CDR3 contains 12 residues. CDR1 is SEHNR, CDR2 FQNEAQ, per germline (reference sequence). Trimming took 6 bases from V and 3 from J, leaving 8 bases between them. CDR3 bases: TGTGCCAGCAGTTCCTCCGACTATGGCTACACCTTC. It codes for CASSSSDYGYTF.

Concerning this clone: The same CDR3 can be traced to other DNA sequences in this sample. The chain is built from TRBV5-4 and TRBJ2-3; D not resolved. In germline, CDR1 is SGHNT, CDR2 YYREEE (reference sequence). Trimming took off 1 base at V and 3 bases at J, with 3 bases between the two ends. CDR3 size: 12 residues. The chain's CDR3 is CASSLTTDTQYF. CDR3 nucleotide sequence: TGTGCCAGCAGCTTGACTACAGATACGCAGTATTTT.

As for this clone: This sample includes further DNA sequences coding for the same CDR3. This chain uses TRBV19 with TRBJ1-6; D gene uncertain. Germline V CDR1 and CDR2: LNHDA, SQIVND (reference sequence). With 4 bases removed from V and 4 bases from J, the gap between germline ends came to 8 bases. This CDR3 region has 14 residues. This chain's CDR3 is CASSRKDYNSPLHF. In DNA, the CDR3 is TGTGCCAGTAGTAGGAAGGATTATAATTCACCCCTCCACTTT.

Concerning this clone itself: At the DNA level, this CDR3 is encoded by other sequences in the same sample as well. The chain carries TRBV28 and TRBJ2-7; D call uncertain. CDR1 and CDR2 (germline): MDHEN, SYDVKM. The CDR3 runs 11 residues. V was pared by 5 bases and J by 3 bases, with 5 bases between. CDR3 coding DNA: TGTGCCAGCAGTGACATCTACGAGCAGTACTTC. Its translation: CASSDIYEQYF.

As regards this clone: Within the sample, other DNA sequences also encode this same CDR3. The gene calls are TRBV19 and TRBJ2-7; 7 bases are a match to TRBD2. V lost 0 bases and J lost 3; bases outside the gene matches: 2. This CDR3 has 14 residues. The germline V gene has CDR1 LNHDA and CDR2 SQIVND (reference sequence). The DNA for the CDR3 is TGTGCCAGTAGTATAGATCCTAGCGGCTACGAGCAGTACTTC. Protein product: CASSIDPSGYEQYF.

This sequence joins TRBV9 and TRBJ1-2; D remains unclear. Trimming took 0 bases from V and 4 from J, leaving 10 bases between them. There are 14 residues in the CDR3. CDR1 is SGDLS, CDR2 YYNGEE, per germline. This chain's CDR3 is CASSVAGDSYGYTF. Here the CDR3 DNA reads TGTGCCAGCAGCGTAGCCGGGGATAGCTATGGCTACACCTTC. The full variable domain, completed using reference TRBV9 and TRBJ1-2, is DSGVTQTPKHLITATGQRVTLRCSPRSGDLSVYWYQQSLDQGLQFLIQYYNGEERAKGNILERFSAQQFPDLHSELNLSSLELGDSALYFCASSVAGDSYGYTFGSGTRLTVV.

This clone was seen a few times. J is TRBJ1-2 and V is TRBV25-1; D gene ambiguous. This CDR3 region has 13 residues. Germline CDR1 and CDR2: MGHDK and SYGVNS. Trimming cost V 5 bases and J 7 bases, with 14 bases left between them. CDR3 sequence: CASSPPAGGGYTF. For the CDR3, the DNA is TGTGCCAGCAGTCCTCCAGCGGGTGGTGGCTACACCTTC.

The chain is built from TRBV11-3 and TRBJ2-7; the D gene is possibly TRBD1 (5 bases). CDR1 SGHNT and CDR2 YENEEA come from the germline V gene. V dropped 5 bases and J dropped 9 bases, with 20 bases sitting between them. CDR3 length equals 14 residues. The CDR3, as DNA: TGTGCCAGCAGCCCCAGGCAGGGATACCGAGGGCAGTACTTC. It translates to CASSPRQGYRGQYF.

CDR3 loop: CASSASGTLDEQYF. CDR3 DNA sequence: TGTGCCAGCAGCGCTAGCGGGACCCTCGACGAGCAGTACTTC. The gene calls are TRBV9 and TRBJ2-7; 9 bases agree with TRBD2. Germline assignment: CDR1 SGDLS and CDR2 YYNGEE. The CDR3 has 14 residues. With 3 bases clipped from V and 5 bases from J, the junction kept 6 bases outside the gene matches.

J is TRBJ2-4 and V is TRBV11-2, with 12 bases identical to TRBD2. CDR3 size: 16 residues. V dropped 5 bases and J dropped 1; count of bases not matched to a gene: 3. Per germline, CDR1 SGHAT and CDR2 FQNNGV. The CDR3 nucleotides read TGTGCCAGCAGCCTCCTAGCGGGGGGGGCCAAAAACATTCAGTACTTC. Residues: CASSLLAGGAKNIQYF.

The genes are TRBV5-1 and TRBJ2-7; D is perhaps TRBD1 (6 bases). V was clipped by 5 bases and J by 3 bases, with 15 bases between them. Looked up from germline, CDR1 is SGHRS and CDR2 is YFSETQ. The length of the CDR3 is 14 residues. This CDR3 is CASSDPGHYYEQYF. DNA for the CDR3: TGCGCCAGCAGTGATCCGGGACACTACTACGAGCAGTACTTC. The full variable domain, rest sourced from reference TRBV5-1 and TRBJ2-7, is KAGVTQTPRYLIKTRGQQVTLSCSPISGHRSVSWYQQTPGQGLQFLFEYFSETQRNKGNFPGRFSGRQFSNSRSEMNVSTLELGDSALYLCASSDPGHYYEQYFGPGTRLTVT.

V is TRBV2 and J is TRBJ2-7; 8 bases align to TRBD1. Germline CDR1 and CDR2: SNHLY and FYNNEI. After removal of 5 bases from V and 2 bases from J, the junction contained 11 bases not matched to a gene. The CDR3 has 16 amino acids. CDR3 amino acids: CASSTTGTGLPYEQYF. Written as DNA, the CDR3 is TGTGCCAGCAGTACAACCGGGACAGGTTTACCCTACGAGCAGTACTTC.

Remarks on this clone: Other DNA sequences in the same sample also yield this CDR3. This sequence joins TRBV5-6 and TRBJ1-6; D gene uncertain. Germline CDR1 and CDR2: SGHDT and YYEEEE. The CDR3 runs to 13 residues. Trimming stripped 0 bases from V and 7 bases from J, with 5 bases between. The CDR3 protein is CASSLGTNSPLHF. The DNA for the CDR3 is TGTGCCAGCAGCTTGGGCACAAATTCACCCCTCCACTTT.

The rearrangement links TRBV4-1 to TRBJ1-2; D is ambiguous. Trimming pared 0 bases from V and 4 bases from J, leaving 12 bases between. Germline V gene sequence: CDR1 MGHRA, CDR2 YSYEKL. The CDR3 covers 15 residues. In DNA, the CDR3 is TGCGCCAGCAGCCAAGAGGCCGAGCGTAGCTATGGCTACACCTTC. It encodes CASSQEAERSYGYTF.

The chain joins TRBV14 to TRBJ2-2; D is ambiguous. The CDR3 loop spans 17 amino acids. Trimming removed 2 bases from V and 4 bases from J, with 17 bases in between. Germline V gene sequence: CDR1 SGHDN, CDR2 FVKESK. The chain's CDR3 is CASSQRVSLPATGELFF. As DNA, the CDR3 is TGTGCCAGCAGCCAAAGGGTCTCCCTCCCCGCCACCGGGGAGCTGTTTTTT.

Points on this clone: Other DNA variants within this sample encode the same CDR3. The V call is TRBV4-2, the J call TRBJ2-3; tentatively, D is TRBD1 (6 bases). Germline V gives CDR1 LGHNA, CDR2 YNFKEQ. This CDR3 comprises 15 residues. V was cut by 1 base and J by 3 bases, with 11 bases left in between. The CDR3 DNA is TGTGCCAGCAGCCAAGGGACAGAAGGAACAGATACGCAGTATTTT. It specifies CASSQGTEGTDTQYF.